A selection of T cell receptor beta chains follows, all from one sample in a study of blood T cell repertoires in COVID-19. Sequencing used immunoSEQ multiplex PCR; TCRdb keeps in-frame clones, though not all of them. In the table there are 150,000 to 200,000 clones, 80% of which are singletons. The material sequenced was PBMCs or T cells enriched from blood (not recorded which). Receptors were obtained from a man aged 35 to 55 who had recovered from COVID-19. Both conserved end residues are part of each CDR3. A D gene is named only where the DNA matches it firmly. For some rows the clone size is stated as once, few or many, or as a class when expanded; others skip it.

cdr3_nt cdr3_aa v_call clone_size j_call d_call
TGCGCCAGCAAACAGGCCCTATCCCAAGAGACCCAGTACTTC CASKQALSQETQYF TRBV5-1 NA TRBJ2-5 NA
TGTGCCACCAGTCAGGGGAACTATGGCTACACCTTC CATSQGNYGYTF TRBV24-1 NA TRBJ1-2 NA
TGTGCCAGCAGACCGACAGCCGTATATGGCTACACCTTC CASRPTAVYGYTF TRBV28 few TRBJ1-2 NA
TGTGCCAGCAGCTTCTATGTTGAAGCTGGAAACACCATATATTTT CASSFYVEAGNTIYF TRBV7-3 NA TRBJ1-3 NA
TGTGCCTGGTCAGGGGGCGCGGTGGGCTACACCTTC CAWSGGAVGYTF TRBV30 NA TRBJ1-2 TRBD1
TGTGCCAGCAGTTTATTCGGTACTAGCGGGGTGGGGACAGATACGCAGTATTTT CASSLFGTSGVGTDTQYF TRBV28 NA TRBJ2-3 TRBD2
TGTGCCAGCAGTTTATCGGGCAGGACGAACACCGGGGAGCTGTTTTTT CASSLSGRTNTGELFF TRBV27 NA TRBJ2-2 NA
TGTGCCAGCTTGCGGGGACCGAACACTGAAGCTTTCTTT CASLRGPNTEAFF TRBV2 NA TRBJ1-1 NA
TGTGCCAGCAGCTTGTACGGGGGCAATGAGCAGTTCTTC CASSLYGGNEQFF TRBV5-8 NA TRBJ2-1 NA
TGTGCCAGCAGCGTAGACCGCGATCAGGCGACCCCAAAATCGAACACCGGGGAGCTGTTTTTT CASSVDRDQATPKSNTGELFF TRBV9 NA TRBJ2-2 NA
TGTGCCAGCAGCCAACGTACTACTTATGAGCAGTTCTTC CASSQRTTYEQFF TRBV4-2 NA TRBJ2-1 NA
TGCGCCAGCAGCTCCGGGACAGACCCTTACGAGCAGTACTTC CASSSGTDPYEQYF TRBV5-1 once TRBJ2-7 TRBD1
TGCGCCAGCAGCCCGGGACAGTTCTACAATGAGCAGTTCTTC CASSPGQFYNEQFF TRBV5-1 NA TRBJ2-1 TRBD1
TGTGCCAGCAGCCAAGTTCGCGGGTTAGGAGCTTTCTTT CASSQVRGLGAFF TRBV4-2 NA TRBJ1-1 NA
TGTGCCAGCAGTTACGGGACAGGGGGCTCCTACGAGCAGTACTTC CASSYGTGGSYEQYF TRBV27 NA TRBJ2-7 TRBD1
TGTGCCAGCAGCTCCGACAGGGAAAGAGCCTATAATTCACCCCTCCACTTT CASSSDRERAYNSPLHF TRBV7-8 NA TRBJ1-6 TRBD1
TGCGCCAGCAGCTTAACGAACAGGGATAATAACTATGGCTACACCTTC CASSLTNRDNNYGYTF TRBV5-1 NA TRBJ1-2 NA
TGCGCCAGCAGCTTGTTGGCAGGGGGCGCCGTGAACACTGAAGCTTTCTTT CASSLLAGGAVNTEAFF TRBV5-1 NA TRBJ1-1 TRBD1
TGTGCCAGCAGCTTACTAGCGGGGAACTACAATGAGCAGTTCTTC CASSLLAGNYNEQFF TRBV7-8 once TRBJ2-1 TRBD2
TGTGCCAGCAGTTTAAGCAGGGAGGGACAGCCCCAGCATTTT CASSLSREGQPQHF TRBV2 once TRBJ1-5 NA
TGTGCCTGGAGTTCCCTCGGGACAGGGTACAATGAGCAGTTCTTC CAWSSLGTGYNEQFF TRBV30 NA TRBJ2-1 TRBD1
TGTGCCAGCAGCCCCATTGAAGTCGGGACTAGCGGGGGGTCAGAGGATACGCAGTATTTT CASSPIEVGTSGGSEDTQYF TRBV12-1 NA TRBJ2-3 NA
TGTGCCAGCAGCAGAAAGGGTACAGGGGGATTTAATAGCTACACCTTC CASSRKGTGGFNSYTF TRBV5-4 NA TRBJ1-2 TRBD1
TGTGCCTGGAGGACACGGGGGGCGCGAAAAAATAATGAAAAACTGTTTTTT CAWRTRGARKNNEKLFF TRBV30 NA TRBJ1-4 NA
TGTGCCACCAGCCCCCGGACAGGCCTCTACGCAGATACGCAGTATTTT CATSPRTGLYADTQYF TRBV24-1 NA TRBJ2-3 TRBD1
TGTGCCAGCAAAAACGGACAGGGGCAGAACTATGGCTACACCTTC CASKNGQGQNYGYTF TRBV28 NA TRBJ1-2 TRBD1
TGTGCCAGCAGCTTAGGAAGCGGGGGTGGCCAGCCCCAGCATTTT CASSLGSGGGQPQHF TRBV5-6 NA TRBJ1-5 NA
TGTGCCACCCGGGACAATAACAATGAGCAGTTCTTC CATRDNNNEQFF TRBV7-3 NA TRBJ2-1 NA